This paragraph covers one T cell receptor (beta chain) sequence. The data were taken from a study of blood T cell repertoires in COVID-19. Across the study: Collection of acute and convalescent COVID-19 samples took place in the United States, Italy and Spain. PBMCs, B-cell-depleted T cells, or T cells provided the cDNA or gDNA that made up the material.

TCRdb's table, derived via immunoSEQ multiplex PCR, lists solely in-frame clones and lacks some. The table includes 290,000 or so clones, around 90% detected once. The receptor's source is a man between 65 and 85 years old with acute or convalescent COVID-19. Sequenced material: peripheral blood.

The CDR3 coding sequence is TGTGCCAGCTCACGGACAGGGGACTCCTATAATTCACCCCTCCACTTT. Amino acids: CASSRTGDSYNSPLHF. V usage is TRBV18 and J usage is TRBJ1-6; 9 bases align to TRBD1. The V and J ends lost 4 bases and 0 bases, in that order; junction bases with no gene match: 1. CDR1 KGHSH and CDR2 LQKENI come from the germline V gene. The CDR3 has 16 amino acids.